These 2 T cell receptor beta chains were all obtained from the same sample, sequenced in a study of radiation and T cells in renal cell carcinoma. This table comes from immunoSEQ multiplex PCR, and its TCRdb copy is limited to in-frame clones, with some not included. The table includes 110,000 to 150,000 clones, roughly 83% detected once. Sample time point: baseline pretreatment blood. Stated treatment: 15 Gy SBRT to primary tumor, nephrectomy 4 weeks later. Here the sequenced sample was blood, taken from a patient whose treatment included radiotherapy and nephrectomy. These receptors came from a woman aged 45-65 years with renal cell carcinoma.

This chain uses TRBV28 with TRBJ1-2; D gene ambiguous. Trimming shortened V by 8 bases and J by 2 bases, and 12 bases separated the two germline ends. The CDR3 spans 13 residues. Germline CDR1 reads MDHEN; CDR2 reads SYDVKM. The CDR3 protein is CASGRTVNYGYTF. CDR3 nucleotides: TGTGCCAGCGGAAGGACGGTCAACTATGGCTACACCTTC.

This clone has just one count. The gene calls are TRBV2 and TRBJ2-7; TRBD2 aligns across 8 bases. V trimming: 5 bases; J trimming: 9 bases; junction bases outside the gene matches: 9. Germline V CDR1 and CDR2: SNHLY, FYNNEI. The CDR3 runs to 13 residues. CDR3: CASSTGLGAGQYF. The CDR3 DNA is TGTGCCAGCAGTACGGGACTAGGGGCAGGGCAGTACTTC.